This TCR beta chain was captured by sequencing in a study of shared T cell receptors in the human thymus. Produced via immunoSEQ multiplex PCR; TCRdb's table is partial and in-frame only. The sample holds some 720,000 clones; 70% to 90% are singletons and the top ten take around 0.0099%. Germline V gene data show CDR1 as MDHEN and CDR2 as SYDVKM. V was pared by 6 bases and J by 4 bases, with 29 bases of the junction left unmatched. The CDR3 is made up of 22 amino acids. These data were also filed under a second study, of human thymus T cells.

This chain links TRBV28 with TRBJ2-7, with TRBD2 identical over 11 bases. Sequenced input: thymocytes. The clonotype was recovered from a boy less than two years old with a congenital heart defect. The CDR3 DNA follows: TGTGCCAGCAGCCCCCCGGCCCCCCTTCGACTAGCGGGAAGCGAGAAGGGGTACGAGCAGTACTTC. Its translation is CASSPPAPLRLAGSEKGYEQYF.